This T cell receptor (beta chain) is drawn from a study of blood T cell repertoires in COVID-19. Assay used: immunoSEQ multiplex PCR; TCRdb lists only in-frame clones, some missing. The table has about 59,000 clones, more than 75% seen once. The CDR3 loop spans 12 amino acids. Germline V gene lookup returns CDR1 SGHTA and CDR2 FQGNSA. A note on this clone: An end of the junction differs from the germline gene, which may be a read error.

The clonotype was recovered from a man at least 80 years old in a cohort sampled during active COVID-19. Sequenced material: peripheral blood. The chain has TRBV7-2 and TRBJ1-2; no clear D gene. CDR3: CVSSPRNYGYTF. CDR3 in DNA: TGTGTCAGCAGCCCACGGAACTATGGCTACACCTTC.